This T cell receptor (beta chain) is drawn from a study of CD8+ T cells in alopecia areata. Study-wide background: Tofacitinib therapy lasting 6 to 18 months was followed by 6 months off drug.

Extracted from the samples, RNA was reverse transcribed into cDNA to serve as the sequencing template. Clones were read by immunoSEQ multiplex PCR, and TCRdb kept only the in-frame ones, dropping some. The sample yields about 220,000 clones, more than 45% seen once. This CDR3 comprises 13 residues. In germline, CDR1 is SGHAT, CDR2 FQNNGV. V was pared by 4 bases and J by 4 bases, with 3 bases of the junction left unmatched. Comments on this clone: No antigen is known for it.

Treatment given: oral pan-JAK inhibitor, 5-10 mg twice daily. Whole-study results and caveats: Whether baseline CD8+ expansion is linked to response remains uncertain, given a single nonresponder. Scalp repertoires also include resident alphabeta T cells from normal skin. Persistence in scalp and blood during tofacitinib was observed for many expanded lesional clones.

This specimen was CD4+ T cells sorted from blood, taken at week 4, from a patient treated with tofacitinib. The chain employs TRBV11-2 and TRBJ2-5; 7 nucleotides line up with TRBD2. The clonotype originates from a human donor with alopecia areata. The CDR3 DNA reads TGTGCCAGCAGCTATGGGAGGGGAGAGACCCAGTACTTC. Encoded protein: CASSYGRGETQYF.